These 6 T cell receptor beta chains were all obtained from the same sample, sequenced in a study of cytomegalovirus exposure and HLA in healthy donors. A multiplex PCR was run with 60 Vbeta primers and 13 Jbeta primers. Clones were read by immunoSEQ multiplex PCR, and TCRdb kept only the in-frame ones, dropping some. The sample yields 110,000 to 150,000 clones, about 70% seen once. The specimen sequenced was PBMCs. The receptors here all came from a man in his sixties in good health and CMV-seronegative.

The chain links TRBV2 to TRBJ1-5; D is undetermined. The germline gives CDR1 SNHLY, CDR2 FYNNEI. V lost 1 base, J lost 2 bases, and 15 bases lay in between. The CDR3 has 17 residues. CDR3 sequence reads: CASSEVWTFGGNQPQHF. The CDR3, as DNA: TGTGCCAGCAGTGAAGTTTGGACTTTTGGGGGCAATCAGCCCCAGCATTTT.

V usage is TRBV7-9 and J usage is TRBJ2-1, with 15 bases lining up with TRBD2. V lost 2 bases, J lost 6 bases, and 2 bases stayed unmatched. Germline-derived CDR1 and CDR2 are SEHNR and FQNEAQ (reference sequence). This CDR3 has 16 amino acids. The CDR3 reads CASSLWTSGRANEQFF. The CDR3 nucleotides are TGTGCCAGCAGCTTATGGACTAGCGGGAGGGCCAATGAGCAGTTCTTC.

As DNA, the CDR3 is TGCGCCAGCAGCTTGGCAGGTTTGGGAAACACCATATATTTT. It is translated as CASSLAGLGNTIYF. This chain uses TRBV5-1 with TRBJ1-3, with unresolved D. Germline V lookup: CDR1 SGHRS, CDR2 YFSETQ. This CDR3 has 14 residues. V dropped 0 bases and J dropped 4 bases, with 8 bases sitting between them.

This chain connects TRBV20-1 to TRBJ2-7; tentative D call: TRBD2 (5 bases). CDR1 is DFQATT, CDR2 SNEGSKA, per germline (reference sequence). The V end was cut by 4 bases, the J end by 6 bases, with 10 bases between. The length of the CDR3 is 11 residues. CDR3 in amino acids: CSATGRGEQYF. CDR3 nucleotides: TGCAGTGCTACGGGAAGAGGCGAGCAGTACTTC.

The chain couples TRBV28 to TRBJ2-5, with 10 bases aligning to TRBD2. The CDR3 runs 15 residues. Unmatched junction bases numbered 8, after V lost 5 bases and J lost 5 bases. Germline values: CDR1 MDHEN, CDR2 SYDVKM. CDR3 sequence: CASSPLAGVGETQYF. In DNA form, the CDR3 reads TGTGCCAGCAGTCCGCTAGCGGGAGTAGGCGAGACCCAGTACTTC.

The chain is built from TRBV5-1 and TRBJ1-1, with TRBD1 matching 9 bases. Germline CDR1 and CDR2: SGHRS and YFSETQ. The CDR3 runs 15 residues. J lost 2 bases, V lost 4 bases, and 6 bases had no gene match. The CDR3 coding sequence is TGCGCCAGCAGCGATTTACAGGGGGCAAACACTGAAGCTTTCTTT. Translated, it gives CASSDLQGANTEAFF.